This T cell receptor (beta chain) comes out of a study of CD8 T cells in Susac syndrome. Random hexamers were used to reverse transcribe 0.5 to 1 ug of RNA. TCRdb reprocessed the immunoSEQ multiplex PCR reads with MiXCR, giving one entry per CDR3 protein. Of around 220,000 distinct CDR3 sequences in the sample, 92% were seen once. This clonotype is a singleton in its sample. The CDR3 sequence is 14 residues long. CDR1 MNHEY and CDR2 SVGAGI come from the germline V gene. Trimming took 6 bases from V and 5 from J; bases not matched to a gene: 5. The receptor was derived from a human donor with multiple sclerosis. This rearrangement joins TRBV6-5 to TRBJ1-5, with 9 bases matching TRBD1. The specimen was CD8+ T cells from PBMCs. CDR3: CASSDRGIDQPQHF. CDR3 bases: TGTGCCAGCAGCGACAGGGGGATAGATCAGCCCCAGCATTTT.